The 32 T cell receptor beta chains below all came from one sample that was sequenced in a study of blood T cell repertoires in COVID-19. The data were produced by immunoSEQ multiplex PCR, yet TCRdb's version contains in-frame clones alone and is incomplete. The sample lists around 100,000 clones, less than 85% occurring once. The sequenced sample consisted of peripheral blood. All receptors derive from a human donor in a cohort sampled during active COVID-19.

This clone was seen a few times. The chain combines TRBV20-1 with TRBJ2-2; the D is unclear. There are 13 residues in the CDR3. Germline CDR1 reads DFQATT; CDR2 reads SNEGSKA (reference sequence). V lost 3 bases and J 4 bases, leaving 9 bases between the germline ends. The CDR3 DNA is TGCAGTGCTAGTGTCTCGGGCACCGGGGAGCTGTTTTTT. This sequence encodes CSASVSGTGELFF.

The chain recombines TRBV5-1 with TRBJ1-1; D possibly corresponds to TRBD1 (5 bases). Trimming stripped 0 bases from V and 8 bases from J, with 11 bases between. Germline V lookup: CDR1 SGHRS, CDR2 YFSETQ. The CDR3 consists of 13 residues. CDR3 in amino acids: CASSLVGDSEAFF. In DNA form, the CDR3 reads TGCGCCAGCAGCTTGGTAGGGGATTCCGAAGCTTTCTTT.

This chain links TRBV28 with TRBJ1-1; 8 bases map to TRBD1. V trimming: 8 bases; J trimming: 5 bases; junction bases outside the gene matches: 7. Germline V gene lookup returns CDR1 MDHEN and CDR2 SYDVKM. The CDR3 sequence is 13 residues long. CDR3 residues: CASEETGETEAFF. As DNA, the CDR3 is TGTGCCAGCGAAGAGACAGGGGAGACTGAAGCTTTCTTT.

V is TRBV27 and J is TRBJ1-6; 7 bases are a match to TRBD1. Trimming cost V 7 bases and J 7 bases; bases outside gene matches: 7. Germline values: CDR1 MNHEY, CDR2 SMNVEV (reference sequence). The CDR3 sequence is 14 residues long. The CDR3 nucleotides read TGTGCCAGCAAACCGGACAGGCGGAATTCACCCCTCCACTTT. It translates to CASKPDRRNSPLHF.

The chain carries TRBV28 and TRBJ1-6; tentatively, D is TRBD1 (5 bases). The CDR3 runs 12 residues. Looked up from germline, CDR1 is MDHEN and CDR2 is SYDVKM. V shed 5 bases and J shed 9 bases, with 8 bases lying between them. This chain's CDR3 is CASSEGLSPLHF. Here the CDR3 DNA reads TGTGCCAGCAGTGAGGGACTTTCACCCCTCCACTTT.

This clone appeared many times. The V gene is TRBV19, the J gene TRBJ1-2; tentatively, D is TRBD1 (5 bases). CDR1 LNHDA and CDR2 SQIVND come from the germline V gene (reference sequence). This CDR3 has 14 residues. V lost 3 bases and J lost 8, with 16 bases in between. CDR3 in DNA: TGTGCCAGTAGTATCGCAGGGCCCACGGGCGGCTACACCTTC. Its translation is CASSIAGPTGGYTF.

The chain is built from TRBV19 and TRBJ1-4, with 9 bases matching TRBD1. Trimming took 3 bases from V and 8 from J; bases not matched to a gene: 1. Per germline, CDR1 LNHDA and CDR2 SQIVND (reference sequence). This CDR3 is built from 13 residues. Here the CDR3 DNA reads TGTGCCAGTAGTATCGGGACAGGGGAAAAACTGTTTTTT. The encoded protein is CASSIGTGEKLFF.

The J gene is TRBJ2-4, the V gene TRBV4-3; D is possibly TRBD2 (6 bases). The germline gives CDR1 LGHNA, CDR2 YSLEER. CDR3 length: 14 amino acids. Trimming took off 0 bases at V and 10 bases at J, with 13 bases between the two ends. The CDR3 spells CASSQDPTGTIQYF. CDR3 in DNA: TGCGCCAGCAGCCAAGATCCTACGGGGACTATTCAGTACTTC.

The chain is built from TRBV2 and TRBJ1-5, with a weak D call TRBD1 (6 bases). Trimming stripped 4 bases from V and 5 bases from J, with 15 bases between. Germline assignment: CDR1 SNHLY and CDR2 FYNNEI. CDR3 length: 15 residues. In DNA form, the CDR3 reads TGTGCCAGCAGTGCAGGGGAAGGGCAGTATCAGCCCCAGCATTTT. Translation: CASSAGEGQYQPQHF.

The rearrangement uses TRBV2 and TRBJ2-5; D is perhaps TRBD1 (5 bases). Looked up from germline, CDR1 is SNHLY and CDR2 is FYNNEI. The ends were cut back, 6 bases at V and 5 bases at J, with 13 bases in the middle. The CDR3 extends over 13 amino acids. DNA for the CDR3: TGTGCCAGCAGCTTCGACAGCACGGAGACCCAGTACTTC. Its protein is CASSFDSTETQYF.

V gene TRBV6-5 combines with J gene TRBJ2-1; TRBD2 matches at 10 bases. The CDR3 runs 14 residues. The V gene's germline CDR1 is MNHEY and CDR2 SVGAGI. V shed 7 bases, J shed 4 bases, and the junction held 4 bases outside the gene matches. The CDR3 nucleotides read TGTGCCAGCAAGCGACTAGCGGGTTACAATGAGCAGTTCTTC. Amino acids: CASKRLAGYNEQFF.

This clone appeared once. V and J are TRBV6-5 and TRBJ2-7, with TRBD2 identical over 8 bases. In germline, CDR1 is MNHEY, CDR2 SVGAGI. CDR3 size: 15 residues. V lost 6 bases to trimming and J lost 4 bases; unmatched junction nucleotides: 11. The CDR3 sequence is CASRASGLAGYEQYF. As DNA, the CDR3 is TGTGCCAGCAGGGCAAGCGGACTAGCAGGTTACGAGCAGTACTTC.

V gene TRBV18 combines with J gene TRBJ1-2; D might be TRBD1 (5 bases). V lost 2 bases and J lost 2, with 18 bases in between. Germline assignment: CDR1 KGHSH and CDR2 LQKENI. The CDR3 contains 17 residues. The CDR3 bases are TGTGCCAGCTCACCATTCGGCAGTCAGGGAACGAACTATGGCTACACCTTC. Its protein product is CASSPFGSQGTNYGYTF.

The V call is TRBV11-2, the J call TRBJ1-5; 8 bases fit TRBD1. V gave up 5 bases and J gave up 0 bases; unmatched junction bases: 6. Germline CDR1 and CDR2: SGHAT and FQNNGV. This CDR3 is built from 16 residues. The CDR3 DNA reads as TGTGCCAGCAGCGCCGGGACAGGAAATAGCAATCAGCCCCAGCATTTT. Translating it yields CASSAGTGNSNQPQHF.

The V and J genes are TRBV7-6 and TRBJ2-2, with D tentatively TRBD2 (5 bases). V lost 1 base and J 5 bases, leaving 14 bases between the germline ends. This CDR3 region has 16 residues. Looked up from germline, CDR1 is SGHVS and CDR2 is FNYEAQ. CDR3 nucleotide sequence: TGTGCCAGCAGCTTAGTTGCAACATCGGGGACCGGGGAGCTGTTTTTT. As protein: CASSLVATSGTGELFF.

V usage is TRBV10-2 and J usage is TRBJ1-1; D is uncertain. The CDR3 extends over 12 amino acids. Germline CDR1 WSHSY, CDR2 SAAADI. V was shortened by 6 bases and J by 1 base, with 6 bases between the two germline ends. CDR3 residues: CASRQPNTEAFF. The CDR3, as DNA: TGCGCCAGCAGACAGCCGAACACTGAAGCTTTCTTT.

The chain links TRBV19 to TRBJ2-6; 9 bases map to TRBD1. Trimming removed 4 bases from V and 1 base from J; junction bases left unmatched: 8. This CDR3 is built from 18 residues. Germline V gene data show CDR1 as LNHDA and CDR2 as SQIVND (reference sequence). The CDR3 loop reads CASSTTGTGFSGANVLTF. The DNA of the CDR3 is TGTGCCAGTAGTACGACCGGGACAGGGTTTTCTGGGGCCAACGTCCTGACTTTC.

The rearrangement links TRBV5-6 to TRBJ1-2; D may be TRBD1 (6 bases). The V gene's germline CDR1 is SGHDT and CDR2 YYEEEE. The germline V and J ends were trimmed by 4 bases and 0 bases, with 13 bases remaining between them. The CDR3 covers 15 residues. In DNA form, the CDR3 reads TGTGCCAGCAGCCCAACCGACAGGCCTAACTATGGCTACACCTTC. Protein sequence: CASSPTDRPNYGYTF.

This chain uses TRBV28 with TRBJ2-2; D may be TRBD2 (6 bases). The CDR3 sequence is 15 residues long. The V gene lost 1 base and the J gene lost 5 bases, with 11 bases spanning the gap. Per germline, CDR1 MDHEN and CDR2 SYDVKM. CDR3 in DNA: TGTGCCAGCAGTTTATATAACGGGGGTACCGGGGAGCTGTTTTTT. This encodes CASSLYNGGTGELFF.

V and J are TRBV25-1 and TRBJ1-2, with TRBD1 identical over 9 bases. This CDR3 has 14 amino acids. The V segment lost 6 bases and the J segment 7 bases; nucleotides outside the gene matches: 9. In germline, CDR1 is MGHDK, CDR2 SYGVNS. In DNA, the CDR3 is TGTGCCAGCAGCGGGACAGGGACTTTCTCTGGCTACACCTTC. It specifies CASSGTGTFSGYTF.

J is TRBJ2-7 and V is TRBV5-4, with D perhaps matching TRBD2 (5 bases). From germline, CDR1 is SGHNT and CDR2 YYREEE (reference sequence). Trimming stripped 0 bases from V and 3 bases from J, with 10 bases between. The CDR3 is made up of 14 amino acids. In nucleotides, the CDR3 is TGTGCCAGCAGCTTGGGGCTAGAGGGCTACGAGCAGTACTTC. This gives the protein CASSLGLEGYEQYF.

The chain combines TRBV7-3 with TRBJ2-7; 7 bases agree with TRBD1. Germline V CDR1 and CDR2: SGHTA, FQGTGA. The trim removed 4 bases at V and 2 bases at J, leaving 8 bases unmatched. The length of the CDR3 is 15 residues. The CDR3: CASSSRPTGAYEQYF. In nucleotides, the CDR3 is TGTGCCAGCAGCTCCCGGCCCACAGGGGCCTACGAGCAGTACTTC.

This sequence joins TRBV25-1 and TRBJ1-1, with 8 bases fitting TRBD1. Germline trimming cut 4 bases from V and 5 bases from J; bases unmatched to any gene: 3. The CDR3 is 13 amino acids. From germline, CDR1 is MGHDK and CDR2 SYGVNS. The CDR3 protein is CASSGQGRTEAFF. Written as DNA, the CDR3 is TGTGCCAGCAGTGGACAGGGGAGAACTGAAGCTTTCTTT.

The V and J genes are TRBV19 and TRBJ1-5; 10 bases fit TRBD1. Germline assignment: CDR1 LNHDA and CDR2 SQIVND (reference sequence). With 6 bases clipped from V and 3 bases from J, the junction kept 5 bases outside the gene matches. The CDR3 extends over 15 amino acids. CDR3 sequence reads: CASRRQGANNQPQHF. The CDR3, as DNA: TGTGCCAGTAGGAGACAGGGGGCAAACAATCAGCCCCAGCATTTT.

V and J are TRBV21-1 and TRBJ1-5. TRBV21-1 is a pseudogene. The CDR3 consists of 15 residues. CDR3 in DNA: TGTGCCAGCAGCAACCGCCCCGGGTGGATCGGCCCCCAGCATTTT. Its translation: CASSNRPGWIGPQHF.

The chain carries TRBV15 and TRBJ1-6, with D maybe TRBD1 (6 bases). The ends were cut back, 2 bases at V and 7 bases at J, with 9 bases in the middle. Germline values: CDR1 LNHNV, CDR2 YYDKDF (reference sequence). The CDR3 is made up of 14 amino acids. The CDR3 reads CATSRQGSNSPLHF. CDR3 bases: TGTGCCACCAGCAGACAGGGGAGCAATTCACCCCTCCACTTT.

The rearrangement links TRBV25-1 to TRBJ1-5, with 9 bases identical to TRBD1. Trimming at V came to 6 bases and at J to 7 bases, leaving 7 bases not matched to a gene. The CDR3 spans 14 residues. Per germline, CDR1 MGHDK and CDR2 SYGVNS. Written as DNA, the CDR3 is TGTGCCAGCAGCGAACAGGGGGCGGGGCAGCCCCAGCATTTT. Translation: CASSEQGAGQPQHF.

This clone showed up just a few times. The V and J genes are TRBV3-1 (or the pseudogene TRBV3-2) and TRBJ1-1, with TRBD1 matching 7 bases. The CDR3 consists of 15 residues. The trim removed 3 bases at V and 6 bases at J, leaving 10 bases unmatched. Germline V gene lookup returns CDR1 LGHDT and CDR2 YNNKEL (reference sequence). CDR3 loop: CASSQGRGTASEAFF. Here the CDR3 DNA reads TGTGCCAGCAGCCAGGGACGAGGGACAGCGTCTGAAGCTTTCTTT.

The CDR3 nucleotides read TGTGCCAGCAGCCCTAACAGGGGGCCGAGGTATGAGCAGTTCTTC. It encodes CASSPNRGPRYEQFF. The chain joins TRBV28 to TRBJ2-1, with 9 bases aligning to TRBD1. Per the germline V gene, CDR1 is MDHEN and CDR2 is SYDVKM. Losses at the gene ends were 6 bases for V and 8 bases for J; bases not matched to a gene: 11. This CDR3 is 15 amino acids long.

This chain uses TRBV5-1 with TRBJ2-7, with 9 bases that match TRBD1. Germline V gene lookup returns CDR1 SGHRS and CDR2 YFSETQ. CDR3 length equals 14 residues. Trimming at V came to 0 bases and at J to 4 bases, leaving 2 bases not matched to a gene. CDR3 nucleotides: TGCGCCAGCAGCTTGGACAGGGGGCGGTACGAGCAGTACTTC. Translating gives CASSLDRGRYEQYF.

The chain uses TRBV19 and TRBJ2-3; 8 positions agree with TRBD1. CDR3 length: 15 residues. Per the germline V gene, CDR1 is LNHDA and CDR2 is SQIVND (reference sequence). V lost 6 bases and J lost 4; bases outside the gene matches: 9. As DNA, the CDR3 is TGTGCCAGTAGCGACAGGGGAAGGGGCGCAGATACGCAGTATTTT. Protein sequence: CASSDRGRGADTQYF.

The chain's CDR3 is CASSPVYRESGAFF. As DNA, the CDR3 is TGTGCCAGTAGCCCAGTATACAGGGAGAGCGGAGCTTTCTTT. The rearrangement uses TRBV19 and TRBJ1-1; D is possibly TRBD1 (6 bases). This CDR3 region has 14 residues. In germline, CDR1 is LNHDA, CDR2 SQIVND (reference sequence). The ends were cut back, 6 bases at V and 10 bases at J, with 21 bases in the middle.